Below, 3 T cell receptor beta chains from the same sample are listed, as sequenced in a study of long-term antiretroviral therapy in people with HIV. The authors ran the immunoSEQ assay, v3.0, at survey level. Assay used: immunoSEQ multiplex PCR; TCRdb lists only in-frame clones, some missing. The table includes about 16,000 clones, roughly 76% detected once. The sequencing here drew on unsorted PBMCs, taken 1.5 years before starting antiretroviral therapy. These receptors were obtained from a woman aged 45-65 years with HIV.

By share, this clone counts as medium-sized. This chain's CDR3 is CASSFSWQPDQPQHF. As DNA, the CDR3 is TGTGCCAGCAGCTTCTCGTGGCAGCCCGATCAGCCCCAGCATTTT. The chain uses TRBV5-5 and TRBJ1-5; the D is unclear. Germline CDR1 is SGHKS and CDR2 is YYEKEE (reference sequence). This CDR3 spans 15 amino acids. V gave up 2 bases and J gave up 5 bases, with 14 bases separating them.

This clone was recorded a few times. V gene TRBV4-1 combines with J gene TRBJ2-2, with a weak D call TRBD1 (6 bases). This CDR3 is built from 17 residues. Trimming pared 0 bases from V and 4 bases from J, leaving 15 bases between. Germline V CDR1 and CDR2: MGHRA, YSYEKL. Here the CDR3 reads CASSQEGGHRPTGELFF. CDR3 DNA: TGCGCCAGCAGCCAAGAAGGGGGACACAGACCCACCGGGGAGCTGTTTTTT.

The J gene is TRBJ1-1, the V gene TRBV9; tentative D call: TRBD1 (5 bases). The CDR3 sequence is 15 residues long. In germline, CDR1 is SGDLS, CDR2 YYNGEE. V was clipped by 0 bases and J by 5 bases, with 14 bases between them. CDR3: CASSVGAGPVTEAFF. DNA of the CDR3: TGTGCCAGCAGCGTAGGGGCAGGGCCGGTGACTGAAGCTTTCTTT.